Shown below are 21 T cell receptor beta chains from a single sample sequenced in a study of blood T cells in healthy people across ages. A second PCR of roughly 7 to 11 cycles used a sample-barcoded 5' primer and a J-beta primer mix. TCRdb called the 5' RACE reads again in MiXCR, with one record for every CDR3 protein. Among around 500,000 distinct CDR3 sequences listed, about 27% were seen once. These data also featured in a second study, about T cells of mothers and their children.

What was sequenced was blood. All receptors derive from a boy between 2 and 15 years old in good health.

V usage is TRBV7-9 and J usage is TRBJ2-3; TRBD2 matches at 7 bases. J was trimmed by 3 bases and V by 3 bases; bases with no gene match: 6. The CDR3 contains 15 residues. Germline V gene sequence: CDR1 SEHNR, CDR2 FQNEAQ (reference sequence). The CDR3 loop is CASSFLGGGTDTQYF. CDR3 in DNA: TGTGCCAGCAGCTTCCTCGGCGGGGGTACAGATACGCAGTATTTT.

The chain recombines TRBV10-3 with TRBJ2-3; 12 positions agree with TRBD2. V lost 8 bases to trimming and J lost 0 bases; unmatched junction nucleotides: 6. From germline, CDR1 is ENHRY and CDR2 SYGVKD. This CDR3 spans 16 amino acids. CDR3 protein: CAISAGTSGSTDTQYF. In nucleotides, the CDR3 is TGTGCCATCTCCGCCGGGACTAGCGGGAGCACAGATACGCAGTATTTT.

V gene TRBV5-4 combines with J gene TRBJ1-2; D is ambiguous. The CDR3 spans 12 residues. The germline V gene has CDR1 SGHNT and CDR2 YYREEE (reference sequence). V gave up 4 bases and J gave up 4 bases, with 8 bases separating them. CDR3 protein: CASSRIGYGYTF. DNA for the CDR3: TGTGCCAGCAGCCGGATCGGCTATGGCTACACCTTC.

CDR3 in DNA: TGTGCCAGCAGCTTGAGGACGGCTGCAACTAATGAAAAACTGTTTTTT. The encoded protein is CASSLRTAATNEKLFF. The chain is built from TRBV11-2 and TRBJ1-4; no definite D call. From germline, CDR1 is SGHAT and CDR2 FQNNGV. This CDR3 comprises 16 residues. V was cut by 3 bases and J by 0 bases, with 11 bases left in between.

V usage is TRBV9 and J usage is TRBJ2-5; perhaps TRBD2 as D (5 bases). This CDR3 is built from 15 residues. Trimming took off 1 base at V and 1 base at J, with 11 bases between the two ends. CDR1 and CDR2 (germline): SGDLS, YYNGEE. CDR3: CASSVTSELQETQYF. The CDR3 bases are TGTGCCAGCAGCGTAACTAGTGAACTCCAAGAGACCCAGTACTTC.

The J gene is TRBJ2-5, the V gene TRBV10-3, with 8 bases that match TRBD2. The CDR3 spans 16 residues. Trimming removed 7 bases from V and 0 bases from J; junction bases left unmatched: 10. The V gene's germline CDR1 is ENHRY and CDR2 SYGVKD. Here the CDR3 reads CAIKVSSGLYQETQYF. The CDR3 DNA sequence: TGTGCCATCAAGGTATCTAGCGGGTTGTACCAAGAGACCCAGTACTTC.

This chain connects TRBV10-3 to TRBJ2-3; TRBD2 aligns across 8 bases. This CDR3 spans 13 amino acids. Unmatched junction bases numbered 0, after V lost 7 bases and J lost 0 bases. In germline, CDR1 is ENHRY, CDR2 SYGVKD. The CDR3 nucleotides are TGTGCCATCACTAGCGGGAGCACAGATACGCAGTATTTT. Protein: CAITSGSTDTQYF.

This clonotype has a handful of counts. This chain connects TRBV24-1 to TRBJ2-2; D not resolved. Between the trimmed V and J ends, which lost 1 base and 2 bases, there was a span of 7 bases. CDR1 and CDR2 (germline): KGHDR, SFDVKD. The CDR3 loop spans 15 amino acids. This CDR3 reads CATSDFQRNTGELFF. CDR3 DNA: TGTGCCACCAGTGATTTCCAGCGAAACACCGGGGAGCTGTTTTTT.

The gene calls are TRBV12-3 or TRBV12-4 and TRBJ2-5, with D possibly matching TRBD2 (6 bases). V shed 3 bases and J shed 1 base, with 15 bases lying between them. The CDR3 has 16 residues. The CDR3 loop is CASSFLQAGLQETQYF. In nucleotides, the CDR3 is TGTGCCAGCAGTTTCCTCCAAGCGGGCCTCCAAGAGACCCAGTACTTC.

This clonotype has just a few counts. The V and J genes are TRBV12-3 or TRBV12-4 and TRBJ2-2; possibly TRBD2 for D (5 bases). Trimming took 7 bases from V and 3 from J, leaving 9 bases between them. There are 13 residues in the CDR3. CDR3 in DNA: TGTGCCAGCAAACGGCGGGACACCGGGGAGCTGTTTTTT. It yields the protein CASKRRDTGELFF.

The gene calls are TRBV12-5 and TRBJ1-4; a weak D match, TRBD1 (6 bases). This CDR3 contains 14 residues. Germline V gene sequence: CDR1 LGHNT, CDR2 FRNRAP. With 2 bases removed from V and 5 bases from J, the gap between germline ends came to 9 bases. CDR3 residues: CASGLKGGNEKLFF. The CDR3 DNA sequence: TGTGCTAGTGGTTTGAAGGGGGGAAATGAAAAACTGTTTTTT.

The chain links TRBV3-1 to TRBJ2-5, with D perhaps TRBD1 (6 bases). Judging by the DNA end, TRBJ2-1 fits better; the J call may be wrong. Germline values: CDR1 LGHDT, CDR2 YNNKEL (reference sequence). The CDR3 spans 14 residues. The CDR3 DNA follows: TGTGCCAGCAGCCACCCCTCAGGGGCCAATGAGCAGTTCTTC. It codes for CASSHPSGANEQFF.

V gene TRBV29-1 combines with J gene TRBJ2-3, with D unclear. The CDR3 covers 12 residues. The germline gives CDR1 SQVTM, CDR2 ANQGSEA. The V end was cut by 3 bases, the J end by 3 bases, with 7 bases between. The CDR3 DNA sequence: TGCAGCGTTGATGGTGTGACAGATACGCAGTATTTT. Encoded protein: CSVDGVTDTQYF.

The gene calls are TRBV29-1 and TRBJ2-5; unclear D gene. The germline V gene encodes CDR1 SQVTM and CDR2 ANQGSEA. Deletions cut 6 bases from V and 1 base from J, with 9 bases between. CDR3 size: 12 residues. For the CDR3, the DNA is TGCAGCGTCAGCTCCTTCCAAGAGACCCAGTACTTC. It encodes CSVSSFQETQYF.

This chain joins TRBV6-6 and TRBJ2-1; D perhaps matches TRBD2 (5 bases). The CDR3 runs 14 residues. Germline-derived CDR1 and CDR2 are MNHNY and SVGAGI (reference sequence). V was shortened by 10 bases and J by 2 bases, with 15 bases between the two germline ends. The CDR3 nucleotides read TGTGCCACCATCCAGGAGGCCCCCTACAATGAGCAGTTCTTC. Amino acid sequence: CATIQEAPYNEQFF.

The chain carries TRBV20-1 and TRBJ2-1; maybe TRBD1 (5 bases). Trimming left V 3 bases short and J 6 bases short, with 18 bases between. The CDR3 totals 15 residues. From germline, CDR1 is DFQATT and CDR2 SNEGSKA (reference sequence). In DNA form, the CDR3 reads TGCAGTGCTAGTAGGGTTCAGGGATTTCCCAATGAGCAGTTCTTC. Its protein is CSASRVQGFPNEQFF.

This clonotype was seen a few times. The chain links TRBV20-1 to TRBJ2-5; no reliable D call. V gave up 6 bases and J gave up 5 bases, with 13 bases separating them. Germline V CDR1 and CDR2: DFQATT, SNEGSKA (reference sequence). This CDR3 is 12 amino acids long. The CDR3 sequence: CSAPSRRETQYF. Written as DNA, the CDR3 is TGCAGTGCCCCCAGTCGGCGGGAGACCCAGTACTTC.

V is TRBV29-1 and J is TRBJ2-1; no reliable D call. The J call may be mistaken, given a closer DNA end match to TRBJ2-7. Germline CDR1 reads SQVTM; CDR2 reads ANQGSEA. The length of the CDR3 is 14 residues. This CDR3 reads CSVGRSGTSYEQYF. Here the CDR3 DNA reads TGCAGCGTGGGTAGGTCGGGTACCTCCTACGAGCAGTACTTC.

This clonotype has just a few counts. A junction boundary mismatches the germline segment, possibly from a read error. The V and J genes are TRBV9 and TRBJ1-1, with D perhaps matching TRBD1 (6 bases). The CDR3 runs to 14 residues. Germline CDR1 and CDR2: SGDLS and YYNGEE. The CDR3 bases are TGTGCCAGCAACGTAGGGGGGGGGAGCACTGAAGCTTTCTTT. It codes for CASNVGGGSTEAFF.

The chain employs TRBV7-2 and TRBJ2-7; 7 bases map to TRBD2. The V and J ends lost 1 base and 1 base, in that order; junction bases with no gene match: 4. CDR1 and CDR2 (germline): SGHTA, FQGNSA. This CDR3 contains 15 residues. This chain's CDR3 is CASSLVEAGSYEQYF. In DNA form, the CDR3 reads TGTGCCAGCAGCTTAGTCGAAGCGGGGTCCTACGAGCAGTACTTC.

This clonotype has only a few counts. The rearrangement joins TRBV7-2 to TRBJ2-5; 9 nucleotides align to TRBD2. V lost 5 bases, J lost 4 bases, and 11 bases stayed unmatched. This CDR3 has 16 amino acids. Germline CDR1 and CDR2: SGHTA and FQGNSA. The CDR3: CASSKNFPGLAETQYF. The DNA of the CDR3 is TGTGCCAGCAGCAAAAACTTCCCGGGACTAGCAGAGACCCAGTACTTC.